The present TCR beta chain was sequenced within a study of a mutant IDH1 vaccine in newly diagnosed glioma. Study information: Week 35 brought visit V12, which was followed by visit V13 at week 47.

Trimming took 4 bases from V and 0 from J, leaving 21 bases between them. Germline CDR1 reads LGHNA; CDR2 reads YNFKEQ. The CDR3 is 18 amino acids. With regard to this clone: The antigen remains unidentified.

Indicated time point: week 35, safety follow-up. Vaccinated patients received 300 ug of mutant IDH1 20-mer peptide per dose, with topical imiquimod. In weeks 1, 3, 5, 7, 11, 15, 19 and 23, patients were vaccinated. Here immunoSEQ multiplex PCR was the method, and the copy in TCRdb shows in-frame clones only, minus some. The table lists tens of thousands of clones, more than 80% of them singletons. This material consisted of PBMCs, taken from a glioma patient whose treatment included an IDH1 peptide vaccine. The receptor was isolated from a man aged 40-49 years with glioma. This rearrangement joins TRBV4-2 to TRBJ1-1; a weak D match, TRBD1 (5 bases). The CDR3 here is CASSLTHGGGVMNTEAFF. CDR3 DNA: TGTGCCAGCAGCCTAACACACGGGGGTGGGGTTATGAACACTGAAGCTTTCTTT.